A selection of T cell receptor beta chains follows, all from one sample in a study of blood T cells in healthy people across ages. In TCRdb, the 5' RACE reads were re-called with MiXCR into one record per CDR3 protein. The sample includes about 700,000 distinct CDR3 sequences, about a third seen only once; the top ten take 15%. Specimen: blood. These receptor sequences come from a woman older than 75 in good health. Each CDR3 is given with its conserved first and last residue. The order of the fields is D gene, V gene, J gene, clone size, CDR3 protein, CDR3 DNA. The D gene is left open where the match is weak. Not every row has a clone size; where given, it reads once, few, many or a size class.

D gene: .; V gene: TRBV28; J gene: TRBJ2-5; clone size: many; CDR3 protein: CASSFAGKQETQYF; CDR3 DNA: TGTGCCAGCAGTTTCGCCGGAAAGCAAGAGACCCAGTACTTC
D gene: TRBD1; V gene: TRBV10-3; J gene: TRBJ2-2; clone size: .; CDR3 protein: CAISGRDRDYTGELFF; CDR3 DNA: TGTGCCATCAGTGGACGGGACAGGGATTACACCGGGGAGCTGTTTTTT
D gene: TRBD1; V gene: TRBV5-1; J gene: TRBJ2-2; clone size: .; CDR3 protein: CASSSGQGNTGELFF; CDR3 DNA: TGCGCCAGCAGCTCCGGACAGGGGAACACCGGGGAGCTGTTTTTT
D gene: .; V gene: TRBV20-1; J gene: TRBJ2-7; clone size: .; CDR3 protein: CSASALGAYEQYF; CDR3 DNA: TGCAGTGCGAGCGCCTTGGGGGCCTACGAGCAGTACTTC
D gene: TRBD1; V gene: TRBV5-1; J gene: TRBJ1-1; clone size: few; CDR3 protein: CASSLDGQGGEAFF; CDR3 DNA: TGCGCCAGCAGCTTGGATGGACAGGGCGGTGAAGCTTTCTTT
D gene: .; V gene: TRBV28; J gene: TRBJ2-1; clone size: .; CDR3 protein: CASVWGPRFNEQFF; CDR3 DNA: TGTGCCAGCGTTTGGGGCCCCAGGTTCAATGAGCAGTTCTTC
D gene: TRBD2; V gene: TRBV6-2/TRBV6-3; J gene: TRBJ2-1; clone size: .; CDR3 protein: CASRRTSYGYEQFF; CDR3 DNA: TGTGCCAGCAGGCGGACTAGCTACGGATATGAGCAGTTCTTC
D gene: .; V gene: TRBV12-5; J gene: TRBJ1-2; clone size: many; CDR3 protein: CASGLERLNYGYTF; CDR3 DNA: TGTGCTAGTGGTTTGGAGAGGTTAAACTATGGCTACACCTTC
D gene: .; V gene: TRBV21-1; J gene: TRBJ2-3; clone size: .; CDR3 protein: CAGSKEGADTQYF; CDR3 DNA: TGTGCCGGCAGCAAAGAGGGAGCCGATACGCAGTATTTT
D gene: .; V gene: TRBV7-2; J gene: TRBJ2-5; clone size: .; CDR3 protein: CASSYRGTQYF; CDR3 DNA: TGTGCCAGCAGTTACAGAGGGACCCAGTACTTC
D gene: TRBD1; V gene: TRBV7-3; J gene: TRBJ1-2; clone size: many; CDR3 protein: CASSLIGQGSDGYTF; CDR3 DNA: TGTGCCAGCAGCTTAATCGGACAGGGTTCCGATGGCTACACCTTC
D gene: TRBD1; V gene: TRBV2; J gene: TRBJ1-1; clone size: .; CDR3 protein: CASSGQGTEAFF; CDR3 DNA: TGTGCCAGCAGTGGACAGGGGACTGAAGCTTTCTTT
D gene: TRBD2; V gene: TRBV29-1; J gene: TRBJ2-7; clone size: .; CDR3 protein: CSVRGGGNEQYF; CDR3 DNA: TGCAGCGTGCGAGGCGGGGGTAACGAGCAGTACTTC
D gene: TRBD2; V gene: TRBV6-5; J gene: TRBJ2-1; clone size: many; CDR3 protein: CASSSSSERGKEQFF; CDR3 DNA: TGTGCCAGCAGTTCCTCTAGTGAGCGGGGGAAAGAGCAGTTCTTC
D gene: .; V gene: TRBV12-3/TRBV12-4; J gene: TRBJ1-5; clone size: many; CDR3 protein: CASSQISNQPQHF; CDR3 DNA: TGTGCCAGCAGTCAGATAAGCAATCAGCCCCAGCATTTT
D gene: TRBD2; V gene: TRBV6-6; J gene: TRBJ2-3; clone size: .; CDR3 protein: CASSRTSGVLDTQYF; CDR3 DNA: TGTGCCAGCAGTCGGACTAGCGGGGTTTTAGATACGCAGTATTTT
D gene: .; V gene: TRBV6-6; J gene: TRBJ2-5; clone size: many; CDR3 protein: CASSYYQETQYF; CDR3 DNA: TGTGCCAGCAGTTACTATCAAGAGACCCAGTACTTC
D gene: .; V gene: TRBV29-1; J gene: TRBJ1-1; clone size: .; CDR3 protein: CSVERTVDGEAFF; CDR3 DNA: TGCAGCGTTGAGAGGACGGTGGACGGGGAAGCTTTCTTT
D gene: .; V gene: TRBV15; J gene: TRBJ1-1; clone size: .; CDR3 protein: CAASRDGVGAFF; CDR3 DNA: TGTGCCGCCAGCAGAGATGGGGTTGGAGCTTTCTTT
D gene: .; V gene: TRBV20-1; J gene: TRBJ1-5; clone size: .; CDR3 protein: CCARTQGWGNQPQHF; CDR3 DNA: TGCTGTGCTAGGACCCAGGGTTGGGGCAATCAGCCCCAGCATTTT
D gene: .; V gene: TRBV7-9; J gene: TRBJ2-1; clone size: many; CDR3 protein: CASSFWTLSSYNEQFF; CDR3 DNA: TGTGCCAGCAGCTTCTGGACTTTGAGCTCCTACAATGAGCAGTTCTTC
D gene: .; V gene: TRBV29-1; J gene: TRBJ1-1; clone size: few; CDR3 protein: CSGYGQSNTEAFF; CDR3 DNA: TGCAGCGGATACGGACAGAGTAACACTGAAGCTTTCTTT
D gene: .; V gene: TRBV6-2/TRBV6-3; J gene: TRBJ2-7; clone size: many; CDR3 protein: CACSDQQAKQYF; CDR3 DNA: TGTGCCTGTTCAGATCAGCAAGCCAAGCAGTACTTC
D gene: TRBD1; V gene: TRBV20-1; J gene: TRBJ1-4; clone size: .; CDR3 protein: CSARDSGTGRGEKLFF; CDR3 DNA: TGCAGTGCTAGAGATTCAGGGACAGGGAGAGGTGAAAAACTGTTTTTT
D gene: .; V gene: TRBV7-2; J gene: TRBJ2-1; clone size: .; CDR3 protein: CASSFSGAKGQFF; CDR3 DNA: TGTGCCAGCAGCTTCTCCGGGGCCAAGGGTCAGTTCTTC
D gene: .; V gene: TRBV20-1; J gene: TRBJ2-2; clone size: .; CDR3 protein: CSARARDIRTGELFF; CDR3 DNA: TGCAGTGCTAGAGCTAGGGACATTAGGACCGGGGAGCTGTTTTTT
D gene: TRBD2; V gene: TRBV5-1; J gene: TRBJ2-3; clone size: many; CDR3 protein: CASSLSITQRGATDTQYF; CDR3 DNA: TGCGCCAGCAGCTTGAGTATAACCCAGCGGGGGGCTACAGATACGCAGTATTTT
D gene: .; V gene: TRBV30; J gene: TRBJ1-1; clone size: once; CDR3 protein: CAWSVGRENTEAFF; CDR3 DNA: TGTGCCTGGAGTGTTGGCAGGGAGAACACTGAAGCTTTCTTT
D gene: TRBD1; V gene: TRBV6-5; J gene: TRBJ2-1; clone size: .; CDR3 protein: CASSPDRGPNEQFF; CDR3 DNA: TGTGCCAGCAGTCCCGACAGGGGGCCAAATGAGCAGTTCTTC
D gene: .; V gene: TRBV6-1; J gene: TRBJ1-4; clone size: .; CDR3 protein: CASSPSGQKLFF; CDR3 DNA: TGTGCCAGCAGCCCGTCCGGACAAAAACTGTTTTTT
D gene: .; V gene: TRBV7-8; J gene: TRBJ2-4; clone size: many; CDR3 protein: CASSPRRIVAKNIQYF; CDR3 DNA: TGTGCCAGCAGCCCCCGGCGGATTGTAGCCAAAAACATTCAGTACTTC
D gene: .; V gene: TRBV11-1; J gene: TRBJ2-5; clone size: many; CDR3 protein: CASSLAGGVETQYF; CDR3 DNA: TGTGCCAGCAGCTTAGCAGGGGGAGTGGAGACCCAGTACTTC
D gene: .; V gene: TRBV29-1; J gene: TRBJ2-2; clone size: .; CDR3 protein: CSVARSWTANTGELFF; CDR3 DNA: TGCAGCGTTGCACGGAGCTGGACAGCGAACACCGGGGAGCTGTTTTTT
D gene: .; V gene: TRBV12-3/TRBV12-4; J gene: TRBJ2-7; clone size: many; CDR3 protein: CASRAGWDYEQYF; CDR3 DNA: TGTGCCAGCAGGGCCGGCTGGGACTACGAGCAGTACTTC
D gene: TRBD2; V gene: TRBV11-2; J gene: TRBJ2-3; clone size: .; CDR3 protein: CASSSRLAGGPNTQYF; CDR3 DNA: TGTGCCAGCAGCAGCCGACTAGCGGGAGGGCCGAATACGCAGTATTTT
D gene: TRBD1; V gene: TRBV4-1; J gene: TRBJ1-2; clone size: .; CDR3 protein: CASRRYGQGEVGYTF; CDR3 DNA: TGCGCCAGCAGACGCTATGGACAGGGCGAAGTTGGCTACACCTTC
D gene: .; V gene: TRBV29-1; J gene: TRBJ1-2; clone size: many; CDR3 protein: CSGVTGNYGYTF; CDR3 DNA: TGCAGCGGTGTGACAGGAAACTATGGCTACACCTTC
D gene: .; V gene: TRBV2; J gene: TRBJ1-1; clone size: .; CDR3 protein: CASSEAATGMGAEAFF; CDR3 DNA: TGTGCCAGCAGTGAAGCGGCAACAGGGATGGGTGCTGAAGCTTTCTTT
D gene: .; V gene: TRBV5-6; J gene: TRBJ2-7; clone size: many; CDR3 protein: CASRRRSHEQYF; CDR3 DNA: TGTGCCAGCAGACGAAGATCCCACGAGCAGTACTTC
D gene: TRBD1; V gene: TRBV12-3/TRBV12-4; J gene: TRBJ1-1; clone size: many; CDR3 protein: CASTGTGLAEAFF; CDR3 DNA: TGTGCCAGTACCGGGACAGGGCTAGCTGAAGCTTTCTTT
D gene: .; V gene: TRBV7-3; J gene: TRBJ2-7; clone size: .; CDR3 protein: CASSLDSLGSYEQYF; CDR3 DNA: TGTGCCAGCAGCTTAGACAGTCTCGGCTCCTACGAGCAGTACTTC
D gene: .; V gene: TRBV12-3/TRBV12-4; J gene: TRBJ1-2; clone size: few; CDR3 protein: CASSLAPGIGYGYTF; CDR3 DNA: TGTGCCAGCAGTTTAGCGCCAGGGATTGGGTATGGCTACACCTTC
D gene: TRBD1; V gene: TRBV29-1; J gene: TRBJ1-1; clone size: many; CDR3 protein: CSVDLTDRGEGEAFF; CDR3 DNA: TGCAGCGTTGATCTCACAGACAGGGGCGAAGGTGAAGCTTTCTTT
D gene: .; V gene: TRBV7-6; J gene: TRBJ1-1; clone size: few; CDR3 protein: CASSSARAAHKAFF; CDR3 DNA: TGTGCCAGCAGCTCAGCCCGGGCAGCGCATAAAGCTTTCTTT
D gene: .; V gene: TRBV12-3/TRBV12-4; J gene: TRBJ1-4; clone size: few; CDR3 protein: CASSSGQTTNEKLFF; CDR3 DNA: TGTGCCAGCAGTTCCGGACAGACAACTAATGAAAAACTGTTTTTT
D gene: TRBD1; V gene: TRBV4-3; J gene: TRBJ1-1; clone size: many; CDR3 protein: CASSQASTGKTEAFF; CDR3 DNA: TGCGCCAGCAGCCAAGCTTCGACAGGGAAAACTGAAGCTTTCTTT
D gene: TRBD1; V gene: TRBV7-9; J gene: TRBJ2-7; clone size: many; CDR3 protein: CASSPSGQGTYEQYF; CDR3 DNA: TGTGCCAGCAGTCCCTCTGGACAGGGCACCTACGAGCAGTACTTC
D gene: .; V gene: TRBV20-1; J gene: TRBJ2-5; clone size: once; CDR3 protein: CGARDKGPETQYF; CDR3 DNA: TGCGGTGCTAGAGATAAGGGGCCGGAGACCCAGTACTTC
D gene: TRBD1; V gene: TRBV4-3; J gene: TRBJ2-7; clone size: .; CDR3 protein: CASSQVGQGRQEAQYF; CDR3 DNA: TGCGCCAGCAGCCAAGTGGGACAGGGTCGCCAAGAGGCCCAGTACTTC
D gene: .; V gene: TRBV28; J gene: TRBJ2-3; clone size: .; CDR3 protein: CASTPSYADTQYF; CDR3 DNA: TGTGCCAGCACCCCGAGCTACGCAGATACGCAGTATTTT
D gene: TRBD1; V gene: TRBV5-1; J gene: TRBJ1-2; clone size: many; CDR3 protein: CASSPRTGGYGYTF; CDR3 DNA: TGTGCCAGCAGTCCAAGGACAGGGGGCTATGGCTACACCTTC
D gene: .; V gene: TRBV12-3/TRBV12-4; J gene: TRBJ1-1; clone size: .; CDR3 protein: CASRWTVNTGAFF; CDR3 DNA: TGTGCCAGCAGATGGACCGTGAACACTGGAGCTTTCTTT